Listed below are T cell receptor beta chains from one sample, sequenced in a study of Graves' ophthalmopathy and Graves' hyperthyroidism. TCRdb passed the multiplex PCR reads through MiXCR, listing each CDR3 protein once. The profile covers some 410,000 distinct CDR3 sequences, with under 25% appearing a single time and roughly 3.2% taken by the ten largest. Input material: peripheral blood. The receptors were sampled from a woman between 18 and 29 years old with stable Graves' hyperthyroidism. The CDR3 runs from the conserved cysteine through the conserved F or W. D genes are given only for firm matches. Only some rows state a clone size, as once, few, many or a class for expanded clones.

abundance	d_gene	j_gene	v_gene	CDR3aa	CDR3nt
.	.	TRBJ1-6	TRBV12-3/TRBV12-4	CASSFGGPLNSPLHF	TGTGCCAGCAGTTTTGGGGGGCCTCTTAATTCACCCCTCCACTTT
few	.	TRBJ1-1	TRBV6-4	CASSDSSNTEAFF	TGTGCCAGCAGTGACTCATCTAACACTGAAGCTTTCTTT
many	TRBD1	TRBJ1-6	TRBV20-1	CSASRVRGLSPLHF	TGCAGTGCTAGTAGAGTTAGGGGGCTTTCACCCCTCCACTTT
many	.	TRBJ2-5	TRBV7-9	CASSPFRETQYF	TGTGCCAGCAGCCCATTCCGCGAGACCCAGTACTTC
.	.	TRBJ1-1	TRBV2	CASSEERQNTEAFF	TGTGCCAGCAGTGAAGAAAGGCAGAACACCGAAGCTTTCTTT
many	.	TRBJ1-1	TRBV6-2/TRBV6-3	CASSLGLVDRNTEAFF	TGTGCCAGCAGTTTAGGTCTCGTTGACAGGAACACTGAAGCTTTCTTT
.	.	TRBJ1-6	TRBV27	CASRGSGPLNGPLHF	TGTGCCAGCAGGGGATCCGGGCCCCTTAATGGGCCCCTCCACTTT
many	TRBD1	TRBJ1-2	TRBV6-2/TRBV6-3	CASSYFSGGLNYGYTF	TGTGCCAGCAGTTACTTTTCAGGGGGATTGAACTATGGCTACACCTTC
.	.	TRBJ2-2	TRBV12-3/TRBV12-4	CASSSRGVGELFF	TGTGCCAGCAGTTCGCGGGGAGTCGGGGAGCTGTTTTTT
many	.	TRBJ1-1	TRBV20-1	CSARVETPLDTEAFF	TGCAGTGCTAGAGTTGAGACACCTTTAGACACTGAAGCTTTCTTT
many	.	TRBJ2-4	TRBV29-1	CSVLTDENIQYF	TGCAGCGTCCTGACGGACGAAAACATTCAGTACTTC
many	TRBD1	TRBJ1-5	TRBV6-2/TRBV6-3	CASSVRTGDQPQHF	TGTGCCAGCAGTGTTCGTACAGGGGATCAGCCCCAGCATTTT
.	.	TRBJ2-7	TRBV20-1	CSGKRDGDEQYF	TGCAGTGGCAAAAGGGACGGCGACGAGCAGTACTTC
.	.	TRBJ2-7	TRBV20-1	CSARYYRDYEQYF	TGTAGCGCTAGATATTACAGGGACTACGAGCAGTACTTC
many	.	TRBJ1-1	TRBV6-5	CASSYRQDLNTEAFF	TGTGCCAGCAGTTACCGACAAGACCTGAACACTGAAGCTTTCTTT
.	.	TRBJ1-1	TRBV7-9	CASSQRPSGTEAFF	TGTGCCAGCAGCCAACGGCCCTCGGGCACTGAAGCTTTCTTT
few	TRBD1	TRBJ2-7	TRBV14	CASSQAAGGLTYEQYF	TGTGCCAGCAGCCAAGCCGCAGGGGGTCTCACCTACGAGCAGTACTTC
many	.	TRBJ1-6	TRBV6-2/TRBV6-3	CASRSRRPDTYSPLHF	TGTGCCAGCAGGAGTAGACGTCCGGACACTTATTCACCCCTCCACTTT
many	TRBD2	TRBJ2-5	TRBV4-1	CASSPGVRRLAGAETQYF	TGCGCCAGCAGCCCGGGGGTAAGACGACTAGCGGGAGCCGAGACCCAGTACTTC
few	.	TRBJ1-1	TRBV25-1	CASRKDGPNTEAFF	TGTGCCAGCAGAAAGGACGGCCCGAACACTGAAGCTTTCTTT
few	.	TRBJ2-7	TRBV4-2	CASSQDWADKYEQYF	TGTGCCAGCAGCCAAGATTGGGCGGACAAATACGAGCAGTACTTC
many	.	TRBJ2-1	TRBV12-3/TRBV12-4	CASSRAPAGRNEQFF	TGTGCCAGCAGTCGGGCCCCGGCGGGGAGGAATGAGCAGTTCTTC
.	TRBD1	TRBJ1-2	TRBV2	CASTPFGTARTGYTF	TGTGCCAGCACCCCGTTTGGGACAGCCCGCACGGGCTACACCTTC
.	.	TRBJ2-5	TRBV9	CASSVAVSDGETQYF	TGTGCCAGCAGCGTAGCAGTCTCGGATGGGGAGACCCAGTACTTC
many	TRBD2	TRBJ2-7	TRBV14	CASSRAATSWYEQYF	TGTGCCAGCAGCCGAGCGGCGACTAGCTGGTACGAGCAGTACTTC
many	TRBD1	TRBJ2-7	TRBV11-2	CASSLVAGQGLGYEQYF	TGTGCCAGCAGCTTAGTAGCAGGACAGGGGTTGGGGTACGAGCAGTACTTC
many	.	TRBJ1-6	TRBV6-5	CASSSSGGNSPLHF	TGTGCCAGCAGTTCGTCAGGCGGTAATTCACCCCTCCACTTT
.	TRBD2	TRBJ2-7	TRBV28	CASSSTGLAGGNEQYF	TGTGCCAGCAGTTCCACAGGACTAGCGGGAGGTAACGAGCAGTACTTC
few	.	TRBJ2-7	TRBV30	CAWGGGAYEQYF	TGTGCCTGGGGAGGCGGGGCCTACGAGCAGTACTTC
.	TRBD2	TRBJ2-5	TRBV20-1	CSARAGVKQETQYF	TGCAGTGCTCGAGCGGGGGTAAAACAAGAGACCCAGTACTTC
many	.	TRBJ2-4	TRBV25-1	CASSELGPGVEAKNIQYF	TGTGCCAGCAGTGAACTGGGACCGGGTGTGGAAGCCAAAAACATTCAGTACTTC
many	TRBD1	TRBJ1-2	TRBV24-1	CATSDTGGVLEGYTF	TGTGCCACCAGTGATACAGGGGGCGTTTTGGAAGGCTACACCTTC
few	.	TRBJ1-2	TRBV27	CASSPQGRVPTNYGYTF	TGTGCCAGCAGTCCCCAGGGCAGGGTACCTACTAACTATGGCTACACCTTC
many	.	TRBJ2-7	TRBV29-1	CSATAGRDEQYF	TGCAGCGCTACCGCAGGGCGGGACGAGCAGTACTTC
many	TRBD1	TRBJ2-5	TRBV28	CASSALGQGKETQYF	TGTGCCAGCAGTGCCTTGGGACAGGGAAAAGAGACCCAGTACTTC
many	.	TRBJ1-1	TRBV12-3/TRBV12-4	CASSFTSLNTEAFF	TGTGCCAGCAGTTTCACCAGTCTGAACACTGAAGCTTTCTTT
many	.	TRBJ2-4	TRBV24-1	CATSDRLLSNIQYF	TGTGCCACCAGTGATAGACTACTATCCAACATTCAGTACTTC
many	.	TRBJ1-2	TRBV6-1	CASSETPARGYTF	TGTGCCAGCAGTGAAACCCCCGCCCGAGGCTACACCTTC